These 17 T cell receptor beta chains originate from one sample sequenced in a study of T cell responses to AZD1222 COVID-19 vaccine. Libraries were prepared by immunoSEQ multiplex PCR; TCRdb keeps only in-frame clonotypes and omits some of them. Among under 150,000 clones listed, 85% to 90% were seen once. The material was peripheral blood, obtained on day 0 of MenACWY control vaccination. The receptors were sampled from an adult in good health.

The chain joins TRBV18 to TRBJ2-5, with 11 bases that match TRBD2. V was clipped by 3 bases and J by 1 base; unmatched bases: 7. This CDR3 spans 17 amino acids. Germline CDR1 and CDR2: KGHSH and LQKENI. Here the CDR3 reads CASSPSGRGPVQETQYF. The CDR3 DNA reads TGTGCCAGCTCACCTAGCGGGAGGGGCCCTGTCCAAGAGACCCAGTACTTC.

The CDR3 DNA reads as TGTGCCAGCAGCTCGGGACAAGCCTCTGGAAACACCATATATTTT. Translation: CASSSGQASGNTIYF. The chain links TRBV13 to TRBJ1-3, with a weak D call TRBD1 (6 bases). Per germline, CDR1 PRHDT and CDR2 FYEKMQ (reference sequence). The CDR3 has 15 amino acids. The V gene lost 4 bases and the J gene lost 0 bases, with 10 bases spanning the gap.

This chain links TRBV7-2 with TRBJ1-5, with TRBD1 matching over 9 bases. CDR1 is SGHTA, CDR2 FQGNSA, per germline. This CDR3 comprises 14 residues. The V segment lost 2 bases and the J segment 5 bases; nucleotides outside the gene matches: 1. CDR3 region: CASSLRTGDQPQHF. The CDR3 DNA sequence: TGTGCCAGCAGCTTACGGACAGGGGATCAGCCCCAGCATTTT.

The V call is TRBV5-4, the J call TRBJ2-5; 7 bases map to TRBD2. This CDR3 contains 12 residues. Germline-derived CDR1 and CDR2 are SGHNT and YYREEE (reference sequence). V was clipped by 2 bases and J by 7 bases; unmatched bases: 2. The CDR3 spells CASSFWEGTQYF. The CDR3 DNA follows: TGTGCCAGCAGCTTCTGGGAGGGGACCCAGTACTTC.

The chain employs TRBV7-3 and TRBJ1-1, with 7 positions matching TRBD1. Trimming removed 0 bases from V and 1 base from J; junction bases left unmatched: 2. CDR3 length: 15 residues. Germline CDR1 reads SGHTA; CDR2 reads FQGTGA. CDR3 region: CASSLTGDRNTEAFF. CDR3 nucleotides: TGTGCCAGCAGCTTAACCGGGGACAGGAACACTGAAGCTTTCTTT.

The chain employs TRBV19 and TRBJ1-2; D is perhaps TRBD1 (5 bases). The CDR3 totals 14 residues. Germline V gene sequence: CDR1 LNHDA, CDR2 SQIVND (reference sequence). The ends were cut back, 4 bases at V and 8 bases at J, with 17 bases in the middle. DNA of the CDR3: TGTGCCAGTAGTACCGACAGTCCCCCTAGGGGCTACACCTTC. Protein sequence: CASSTDSPPRGYTF.

This clone was found once. The chain joins TRBV5-4 to TRBJ2-3, with TRBD2 as a possible D gene (6 bases). This CDR3 has 15 amino acids. The ends were cut back, 0 bases at V and 0 bases at J, with 8 bases in the middle. Germline V gives CDR1 SGHNT, CDR2 YYREEE (reference sequence). The CDR3 sequence is CASSLGGVSTDTQYF. The CDR3 DNA sequence: TGTGCCAGCAGCTTGGGGGGGGTTAGCACAGATACGCAGTATTTT.

This clone appeared once. The gene calls are TRBV6-5 and TRBJ2-7, with unresolved D. Trimming removed 5 bases at V and 2 bases at J, with 13 bases between. CDR1 and CDR2 from the germline V gene are MNHEY and SVGAGI. CDR3 length: 14 residues. As DNA, the CDR3 is TGTGCCAGCAGTATGTCCGGCAGCCCCTACGAGCAGTACTTC. This translates into CASSMSGSPYEQYF.

The chain joins TRBV6-1 to TRBJ1-5; D may be TRBD1 (5 bases). Germline CDR1 reads MNHNS; CDR2 reads SASEGT. The CDR3 runs 16 residues. The V end was cut by 3 bases, the J end by 1 base, with 13 bases between. The CDR3 nucleotides read TGTGCCAGCAGTGAGTGGGGCGCCGGAAGCAATCAGCCCCAGCATTTT. Protein product: CASSEWGAGSNQPQHF.

The chain carries TRBV5-8 and TRBJ1-5; 8 bases are shared with TRBD1. The V segment lost 0 bases and the J segment 1 base; nucleotides outside the gene matches: 9. The CDR3 runs to 18 residues. The germline gives CDR1 SGHTS, CDR2 YDEGEE. CDR3 protein: CASSLGDRGFRSNQPQHF. CDR3 sequence (DNA): TGTGCCAGCAGCTTGGGAGACAGGGGCTTTAGGAGCAATCAGCCCCAGCATTTT.

This chain joins TRBV9 and TRBJ1-5; D ambiguous. The germline CDR1 and CDR2 sequences are SGDLS and YYNGEE. The CDR3 length is 15 residues. The V end lost 3 bases, the J end lost 3 bases, and 13 bases lay between the germline ends. The CDR3 nucleotides read TGTGCCAGCAGCGAGGGTCCCCAGCTCAATCAGCCCCAGCATTTT. Translation: CASSEGPQLNQPQHF.

The J gene is TRBJ2-2, the V gene TRBV30; TRBD2 agrees at 12 bases. The CDR3 runs 19 residues. V shed 2 bases, J shed 1 base, and the junction held 11 bases outside the gene matches. Germline CDR1 reads GTSNPN; CDR2 reads SVGIG (reference sequence). CDR3 in amino acids: CAWSHSSGRAGGNTGELFF. The CDR3 nucleotides are TGTGCCTGGAGTCATTCTAGCGGGAGGGCCGGTGGGAACACCGGGGAGCTGTTTTTT.

V gene TRBV7-8 combines with J gene TRBJ2-1; no reliable D call. From germline, CDR1 is SGHVS and CDR2 FQNEAQ. V was trimmed by 2 bases and J by 3 bases, leaving 8 bases between them. The CDR3 sequence is 14 residues long. The CDR3 DNA follows: TGTGCCAGCAGCTTAAGAGGCTTCTACAATGAGCAGTTCTTC. This gives the protein CASSLRGFYNEQFF.

CDR3 DNA: TGCGCCAGCAGCGAGGGAGGGGGCGTCTATGGCTACACCTTC. This encodes CASSEGGGVYGYTF. The J gene is TRBJ1-2, the V gene TRBV5-1; TRBD1 aligns across 7 bases. CDR3 size: 14 residues. Germline CDR1 SGHRS, CDR2 YFSETQ. V shed 4 bases, J shed 4 bases, and the junction held 7 bases outside the gene matches.

CDR3 sequence: CASSFWGPNTEAFF. CDR3 in DNA: TGCGCCAGCAGCTTTTGGGGGCCCAACACTGAAGCTTTCTTT. V is TRBV5-1 and J is TRBJ1-1; D is perhaps TRBD1 (6 bases). Looked up from germline, CDR1 is SGHRS and CDR2 is YFSETQ. Trimming pared 2 bases from V and 2 bases from J, leaving 10 bases between. The CDR3 runs 14 residues.

This clone was recorded once. V and J are TRBV23-1 and TRBJ1-5, with D perhaps matching TRBD1 (5 bases). TRBV23-1 is known as an ORF, though its function is uncertain. The CDR3 is 17 residues long. The ends were cut back, 0 bases at V and 6 bases at J, with 18 bases in the middle. CDR3 bases: TGCGCCAGCAGTCAATCGAGTTCGGGCAGGGAAGGTCAGCCCCAGCATTTT. Translating gives CASSQSSSGREGQPQHF.

The chain joins TRBV7-9 to TRBJ2-4; 8 bases map to TRBD1. Germline lookup yields CDR1 SEHNR and CDR2 FQNEAQ (reference sequence). This CDR3 region has 18 residues. The junction had 16 bases not matched to a gene; V was cut back by 5 bases and J by 4 bases. The CDR3 sequence is CASSEIGQGFTQKNIQYF. DNA for the CDR3: TGTGCCAGCAGCGAAATAGGACAGGGCTTTACCCAAAAAAACATTCAGTACTTC.